This T cell receptor beta chain emerged from a study of patients and donors after allogeneic stem cell transplantation. J gave up 8 bases and V 6 bases, and 10 bases lay outside the gene matches. CDR1 is MNHEY, CDR2 SMNVEV, per germline (reference sequence). The CDR3 loop spans 15 amino acids. Using its own MiXCR run on the RT-PCR reads, TCRdb lists one record per CDR3 protein. The table records 20,000 to 30,000 distinct CDR3 sequences, approximately 43% of them present only once. The receptor was isolated from a human donor who was either an allogeneic HSCT recipient or a stem cell or donor lymphocyte infusion donor (not recorded which). It is not recorded whose cells these are; they may come from a transplant donor. The sample was blood, either unsorted or a sorted T cell fraction (not recorded which). This chain joins TRBV27 and TRBJ1-4, with 9 bases aligning to TRBD1. DNA of the CDR3: TGTGCCAGCAGATTCCAGGACAGGGGAGGCGAAAAACTGTTTTTT. This codes for CASRFQDRGGEKLFF.